This entry concerns a single T cell receptor beta chain. Its antigen is undetermined. Other DNA sequences in this sample translate to the same CDR3. The record originates from a study of graft-versus-host responses after intestinal transplantation. This CDR3 comprises 14 residues. Germline CDR1 is LNHDA and CDR2 is SQIVND (reference sequence). J was trimmed by 6 bases and V by 9 bases; bases with no gene match: 9. The table came from immunoSEQ multiplex PCR; TCRdb's copy has only in-frame clones and leaves some out. Here the sample spans some 110,000 clones, approximately 93% being singletons. The receptor comes from a human donor who was the organ donor for an intestinal transplant. V and J are TRBV19 and TRBJ2-7, with 12 positions matching TRBD2. Sequenced material: unstimulated CD8+ T cells sorted from spleen or lymph node cells, taken before transplant. The CDR3 protein is CASSGTSGLSEQYF. The CDR3 DNA sequence: TGTGCCAGCTCTGGGACTAGCGGGTTAAGCGAGCAGTACTTC. The whole variable domain, filled in from reference TRBV19 and TRBJ2-7, reads DGGITQSPKYLFRKEGQNVTLSCEQNLNHDAMYWYRQDPGQGLRLIYYSQIVNDFQKGDIAEGYSVSREKKESFPLTVTSAQKNPTAFYLCASSGTSGLSEQYFGPGTRLTVT.